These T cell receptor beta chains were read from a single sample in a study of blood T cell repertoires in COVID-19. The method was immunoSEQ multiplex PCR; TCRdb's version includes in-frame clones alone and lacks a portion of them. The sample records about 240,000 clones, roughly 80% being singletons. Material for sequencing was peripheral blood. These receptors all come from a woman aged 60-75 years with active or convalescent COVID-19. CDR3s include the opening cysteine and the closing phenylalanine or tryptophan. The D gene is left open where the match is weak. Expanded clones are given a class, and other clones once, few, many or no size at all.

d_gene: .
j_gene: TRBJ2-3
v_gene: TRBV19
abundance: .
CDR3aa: CAIRGGRADTQYF
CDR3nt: TGTGCCATACGGGGTGGCCGTGCAGATACGCAGTATTTT

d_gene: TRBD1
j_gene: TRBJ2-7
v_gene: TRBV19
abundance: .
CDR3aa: CASKTGQGAYEQYF
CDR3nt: TGTGCCAGTAAAACCGGACAGGGGGCCTACGAGCAGTACTTC

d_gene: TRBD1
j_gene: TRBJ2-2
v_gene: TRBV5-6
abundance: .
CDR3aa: CASRLGQLNTGELFF
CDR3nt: TGTGCCAGCAGACTGGGACAGCTGAACACCGGGGAGCTGTTTTTT

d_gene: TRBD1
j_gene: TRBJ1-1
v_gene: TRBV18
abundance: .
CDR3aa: CASSLLTGQGTEAFF
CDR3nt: TGTGCCAGCTCACTTCTGACAGGGCAGGGAACTGAAGCTTTCTTT

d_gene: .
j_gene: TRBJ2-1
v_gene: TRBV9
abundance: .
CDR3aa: CASSARIGGNEQFF
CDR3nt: TGTGCCAGCAGCGCCCGTATAGGGGGCAATGAGCAGTTCTTC

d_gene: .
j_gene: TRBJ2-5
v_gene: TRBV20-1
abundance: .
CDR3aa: CSASVPGLRRETQYF
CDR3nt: TGCAGTGCTAGTGTCCCGGGACTTCGAAGGGAGACCCAGTACTTC

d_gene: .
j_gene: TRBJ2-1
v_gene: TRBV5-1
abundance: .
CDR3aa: CASSFGEVYNEQFF
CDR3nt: TGCGCCAGCAGCTTCGGGGAAGTATACAATGAGCAGTTCTTC

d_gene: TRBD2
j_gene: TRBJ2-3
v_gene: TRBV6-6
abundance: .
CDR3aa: CASNGRGRGGTDTQYF
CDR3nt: TGTGCCAGCAATGGGCGTGGGCGGGGGGGCACAGATACGCAGTATTTT

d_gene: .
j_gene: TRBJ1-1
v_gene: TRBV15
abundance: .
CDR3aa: CATSRELANTEAFF
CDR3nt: TGTGCCACCAGCAGAGAGTTAGCGAACACTGAAGCTTTCTTT

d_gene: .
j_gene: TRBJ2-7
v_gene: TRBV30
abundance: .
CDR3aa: CAWSVSLYEQYF
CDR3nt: TGTGCCTGGAGTGTGTCCCTTTACGAGCAGTACTTC

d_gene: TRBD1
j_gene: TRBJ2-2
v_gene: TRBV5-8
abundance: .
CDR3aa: CASSVGTGAATGELFF
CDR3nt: TGTGCCAGCAGCGTGGGGACAGGGGCCGCAACCGGGGAGCTGTTTTTT

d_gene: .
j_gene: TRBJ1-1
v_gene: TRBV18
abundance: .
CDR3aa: CASSPRQVNTEAFF
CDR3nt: TGTGCCAGCTCACCACGACAGGTGAACACTGAAGCTTTCTTT

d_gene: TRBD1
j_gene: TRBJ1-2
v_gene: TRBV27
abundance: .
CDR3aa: CASSPKGAYYGYTF
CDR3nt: TGTGCCAGCAGTCCAAAGGGGGCATATTATGGCTACACCTTC

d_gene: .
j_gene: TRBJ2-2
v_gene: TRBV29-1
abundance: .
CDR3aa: CSATENTGELFF
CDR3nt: TGCAGCGCGACAGAGAACACCGGGGAGCTGTTTTTT

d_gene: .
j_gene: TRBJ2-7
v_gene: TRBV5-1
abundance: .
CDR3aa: CASSRGDSDDYEQYF
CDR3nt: TGCGCCAGCAGCAGGGGGGACAGCGACGACTACGAGCAGTACTTC

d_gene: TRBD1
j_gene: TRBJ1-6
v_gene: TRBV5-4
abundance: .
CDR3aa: CASSSGQPKDSPLHF
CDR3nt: TGTGCCAGCAGCTCGGGACAGCCAAAGGATTCACCCCTCCACTTT

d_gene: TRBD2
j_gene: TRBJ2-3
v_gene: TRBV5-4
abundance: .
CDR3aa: CASSLDQRGGTDTQYF
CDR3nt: TGTGCCAGCAGCTTGGATCAGCGGGGGGGCACAGATACGCAGTATTTT

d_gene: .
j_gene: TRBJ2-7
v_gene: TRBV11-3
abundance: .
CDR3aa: CASSLGAGSYEQYF
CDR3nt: TGTGCCAGCAGCTTAGGGGCAGGGTCCTACGAGCAGTACTTC

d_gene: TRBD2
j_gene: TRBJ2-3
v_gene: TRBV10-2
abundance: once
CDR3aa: CASSESRRGVLDTQYF
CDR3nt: TGCGCCAGCAGTGAGTCGAGGCGGGGGGTTTTGGATACGCAGTATTTT

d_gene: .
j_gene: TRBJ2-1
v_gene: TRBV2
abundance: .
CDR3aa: CASRWGQLGGQFF
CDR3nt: TGTGCCAGCAGATGGGGACAGCTGGGAGGGCAGTTCTTC

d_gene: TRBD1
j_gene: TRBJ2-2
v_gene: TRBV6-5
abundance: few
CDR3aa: CASSPGTGITGELFF
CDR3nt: TGTGCCAGCAGTCCCGGGACAGGGATCACCGGGGAGCTGTTTTTT

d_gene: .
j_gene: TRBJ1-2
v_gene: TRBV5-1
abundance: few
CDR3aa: CASSSQQGLAYGYTF
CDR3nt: TGCGCCAGCAGCTCCCAACAGGGTCTGGCCTATGGCTACACCTTC

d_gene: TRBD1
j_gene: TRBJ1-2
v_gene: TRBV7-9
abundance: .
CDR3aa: CASSPGGRGYGYTF
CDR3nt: TGTGCCAGCAGCCCAGGGGGCCGTGGCTATGGCTACACCTTC

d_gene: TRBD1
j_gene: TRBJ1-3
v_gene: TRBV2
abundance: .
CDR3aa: CASKVRGPGNTIYF
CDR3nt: TGTGCCAGCAAGGTCAGGGGGCCAGGAAACACCATATATTTT

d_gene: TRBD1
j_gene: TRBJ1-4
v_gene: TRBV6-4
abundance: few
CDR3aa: CASNLDRVLVSGNEKLFF
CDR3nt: TGTGCCAGCAACCTCGACAGGGTTTTAGTTAGCGGTAATGAAAAACTGTTTTTT

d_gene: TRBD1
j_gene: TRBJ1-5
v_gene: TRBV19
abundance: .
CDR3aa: CASSEQQGPFQPQHF
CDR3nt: TGTGCCAGTAGTGAACAACAGGGGCCCTTTCAGCCCCAGCATTTT

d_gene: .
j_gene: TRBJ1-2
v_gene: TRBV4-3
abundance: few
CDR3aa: CASSQEKQGVRGYTF
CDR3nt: TGCGCCAGCAGCCAAGAAAAACAGGGAGTCAGAGGCTACACCTTC

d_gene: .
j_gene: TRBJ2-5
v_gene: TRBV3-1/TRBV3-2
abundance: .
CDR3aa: CASSSEETQYF
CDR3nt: TGTGCCAGCAGCTCCGAAGAGACCCAGTACTTC

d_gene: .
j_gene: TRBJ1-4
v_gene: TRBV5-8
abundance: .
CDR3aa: CASSSGTLATNEKLFF
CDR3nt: TGTGCCAGCAGTAGCGGGACCCTCGCAACTAATGAAAAACTGTTTTTT

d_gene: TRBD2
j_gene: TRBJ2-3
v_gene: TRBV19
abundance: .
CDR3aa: CASSISPLAGVSDTQYF
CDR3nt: TGTGCCAGTAGTATTTCCCCACTAGCGGGGGTGTCAGATACGCAGTATTTT

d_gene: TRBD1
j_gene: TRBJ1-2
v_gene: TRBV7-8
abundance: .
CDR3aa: CASSIRTGPYGYTF
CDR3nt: TGTGCCAGCAGCATAAGGACAGGGCCCTATGGCTACACCTTC

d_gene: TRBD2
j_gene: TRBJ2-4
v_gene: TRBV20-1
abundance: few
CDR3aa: CSGVGEGIQYF
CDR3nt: TGCAGTGGGGTGGGGGAGGGCATTCAGTACTTC

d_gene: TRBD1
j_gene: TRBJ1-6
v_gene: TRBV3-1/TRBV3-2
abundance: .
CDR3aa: CASSLGQGQDSPLHF
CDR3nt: TGTGCCAGCAGCCTCGGACAGGGGCAGGATTCACCCCTCCACTTT

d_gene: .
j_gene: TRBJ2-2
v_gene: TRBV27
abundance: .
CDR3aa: CASSQRVTANTGELFF
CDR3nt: TGTGCCAGCAGCCAAAGGGTGACAGCCAACACCGGGGAGCTGTTTTTT

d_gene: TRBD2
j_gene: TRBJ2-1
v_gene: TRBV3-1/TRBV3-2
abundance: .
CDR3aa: CASSQYGLAGSRGSYNEQFF
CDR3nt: TGTGCCAGCAGCCAATATGGACTAGCGGGGTCCAGGGGCTCCTACAATGAGCAGTTCTTC

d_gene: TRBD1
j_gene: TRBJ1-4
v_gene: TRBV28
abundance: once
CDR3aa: CASSLGTGTAEEKLFF
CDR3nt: TGTGCCAGCAGTTTGGGAACCGGGACAGCCGAAGAAAAACTGTTTTTT

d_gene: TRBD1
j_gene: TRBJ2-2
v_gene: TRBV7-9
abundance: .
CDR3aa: CASSLGGTTGFTGELFF
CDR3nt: TGTGCCAGCAGCTTAGGGGGGACGACAGGGTTCACCGGGGAGCTGTTTTTT

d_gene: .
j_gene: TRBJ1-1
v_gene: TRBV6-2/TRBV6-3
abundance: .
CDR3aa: CASSYSTRVRTEAFF
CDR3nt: TGTGCCAGCAGTTACTCGACGAGGGTTCGCACTGAAGCTTTCTTT

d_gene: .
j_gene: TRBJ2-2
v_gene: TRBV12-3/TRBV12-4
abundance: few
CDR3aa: CASSPTRPGELFF
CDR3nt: TGTGCCAGCAGCCCAACTAGGCCCGGGGAGCTGTTTTTT

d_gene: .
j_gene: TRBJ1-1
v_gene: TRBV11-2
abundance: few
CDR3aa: CASSPGGNTEAFF
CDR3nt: TGTGCCAGCAGTCCGGGGGGGAACACTGAAGCTTTCTTT

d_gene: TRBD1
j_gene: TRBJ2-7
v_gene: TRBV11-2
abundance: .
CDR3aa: CASSSGTGPAYEQYF
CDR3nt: TGTGCCAGCAGCTCCGGGACAGGGCCCGCCTACGAGCAGTACTTC

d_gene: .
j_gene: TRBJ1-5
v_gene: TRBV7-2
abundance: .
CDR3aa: CASSPQGFQPQHF
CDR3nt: TGTGCCAGCAGCCCCCAGGGGTTTCAGCCCCAGCATTTT

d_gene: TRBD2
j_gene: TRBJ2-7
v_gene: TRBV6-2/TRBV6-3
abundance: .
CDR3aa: CASSYSRQRGTYEQYF
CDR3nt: TGTGCCAGCAGTTACTCGAGGCAGCGGGGGACCTACGAGCAGTACTTC

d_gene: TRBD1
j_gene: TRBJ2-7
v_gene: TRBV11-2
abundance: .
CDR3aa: CASSPIGQVTYEQYF
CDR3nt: TGTGCCAGCAGCCCCATTGGACAGGTTACCTACGAGCAGTACTTC

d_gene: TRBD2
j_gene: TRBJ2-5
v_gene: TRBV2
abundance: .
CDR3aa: CASSEATSGGRTQYF
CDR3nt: TGTGCCAGCAGTGAAGCGACTAGCGGGGGGCGGACCCAGTACTTC

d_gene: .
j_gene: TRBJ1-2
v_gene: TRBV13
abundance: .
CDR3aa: CASSETGQQVYGYTF
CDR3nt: TGTGCCAGCAGCGAAACCGGACAGCAAGTATATGGCTACACCTTC

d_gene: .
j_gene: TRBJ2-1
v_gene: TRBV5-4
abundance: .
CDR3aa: CASSLKLQGMDEQFF
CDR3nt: TGTGCCAGCAGCTTGAAACTCCAGGGGATGGATGAGCAGTTCTTC

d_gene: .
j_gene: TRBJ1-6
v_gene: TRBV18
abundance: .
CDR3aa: CASFDRGNSPLHF
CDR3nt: TGTGCCAGCTTTGATCGCGGTAATTCACCCCTCCACTTT

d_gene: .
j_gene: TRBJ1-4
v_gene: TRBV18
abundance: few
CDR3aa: CASSFRGANEKLFF
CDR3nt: TGTGCCAGCTCATTCAGGGGAGCTAATGAAAAACTGTTTTTT

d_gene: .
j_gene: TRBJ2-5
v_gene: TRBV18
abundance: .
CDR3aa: CASSPRTVGQETQYF
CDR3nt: TGTGCCAGCTCACCAAGGACAGTGGGGCAAGAGACCCAGTACTTC

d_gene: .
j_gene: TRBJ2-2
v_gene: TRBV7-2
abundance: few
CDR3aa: CASSLAGLNTGELFF
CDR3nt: TGTGCCAGCAGCTTAGCGGGCCTAAACACCGGGGAGCTGTTTTTT

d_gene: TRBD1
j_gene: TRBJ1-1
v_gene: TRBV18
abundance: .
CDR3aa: CASSLQGDRGTGVFF
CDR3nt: TGTGCCAGCTCACTGCAAGGGGACAGGGGGACAGGTGTTTTCTTT

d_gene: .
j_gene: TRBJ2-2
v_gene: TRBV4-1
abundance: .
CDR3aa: CASSQDGLNTGELFF
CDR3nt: TGCGCCAGCAGCCAAGACGGGTTAAACACCGGGGAGCTGTTTTTT